The clone carrying this T cell receptor (beta chain) showed up just once. The antigen remains unidentified. These data belong to a study of cytomegalovirus exposure and HLA in healthy donors. Whole-study context: Among about 179 million T cells, an earlier analysis found about 100 million unique TCR beta sequences.

Study-wide results and caveats: TCR beta sequences reportedly predicted most subjects' HLA-A and HLA-B alleles accurately. When presence/absence was analysed, sequencing depth was taken to be roughly uniform across donors. About 87% or about 30% of the time was how often most TCR beta V segments were productive, according to an earlier analysis.

From germline, CDR1 is SGHTA and CDR2 FQGNSA. The CDR3 has 17 residues. Losses at the gene ends were 5 bases for V and 1 base for J; bases not matched to a gene: 7. It was with 60 Vbeta and 13 Jbeta primers that the PCR ran. Profiled with immunoSEQ multiplex PCR; TCRdb holds only in-frame clones, not every one. The data show 85,000 to 130,000 clones, roughly 71% seen once. Sequencing was carried out using PBMCs. The chain joins TRBV7-2 to TRBJ2-1, with TRBD2 matching 11 bases. This TCR came from a male donor in good health and CMV-seropositive. The CDR3 here is CASSPRLAGTSYNEQFF. CDR3 nucleotide sequence: TGTGCCAGCAGCCCCCGACTAGCGGGGACTTCCTACAATGAGCAGTTCTTC.